This T cell receptor (beta chain) was sequenced in a study of cytomegalovirus exposure and HLA in healthy donors. Across the study: Researchers previously reported finding some 110 million unique TCR beta sequences from 150 million to 200 million T cells.

The study's findings and limits: Specificity for CMV antigens was confirmed in vitro for a few of the CMV-associated chains. According to reports, the classifier identified cytomegalovirus status with high specificity and sensitivity.

13 Jbeta primers and 60 Vbeta primers were used for the PCR. Assay used: immunoSEQ multiplex PCR; TCRdb lists only in-frame clones, some missing. The table has 160,000 or so clones, roughly 80% seen once; the top ten hold 6.5% to 7.5%. On this clone itself: Its antigen is unidentified.

The sequenced material came from PBMCs. This TCR was recovered from a woman aged 45-60 years in good health and CMV-seropositive.

Written as DNA, the CDR3 is TGTGCCAGTAGTATATTAATCGCGGGGGGCAATCAGCCCCAGCATTTT. It yields the protein CASSILIAGGNQPQHF. V usage is TRBV19 and J usage is TRBJ1-5; D might be TRBD1 (5 bases). The CDR3 sequence is 16 residues long. The germline V and J ends were trimmed by 2 bases and 2 bases, with 13 bases remaining between them. Germline V CDR1 and CDR2: LNHDA, SQIVND (reference sequence).